A selection of T cell receptor beta chains follows, all from one sample in a study of OX40 agonist ivuxolimab in advanced cancers. This table comes from immunoSEQ multiplex PCR, and its TCRdb copy is limited to in-frame clones, with some not included. The sample has approximately 96,000 clones, less than 95% seen once. Sample: CD4+ or CD8+ T cells sorted from blood, taken in a trial of the OX40 agonist ivuxolimab. These receptor sequences come from an adult with an advanced solid tumor such as melanoma, head and neck, liver or kidney cancer. CDR3s include the opening cysteine and the closing phenylalanine or tryptophan. The order of the fields is clone size, D gene, J gene, V gene, CDR3 length, CDR3 protein, CDR3 DNA. A D gene is named only where the DNA matches it firmly. Size is stated for part of the rows, as once, few or many counts, or as a class when the clone is expanded.

clone_size: -
d_call: -
j_call: TRBJ2-3
v_call: TRBV9
cdr3_length: 15
cdr3_aa: CASSVAGLSTDTQYF
cdr3_nt: TGTGCCAGCAGCGTAGCGGGACTTAGCACAGATACGCAGTATTTT

clone_size: -
d_call: TRBD1
j_call: TRBJ2-7
v_call: TRBV19
cdr3_length: 15
cdr3_aa: CASSIEAGGIYEQYF
cdr3_nt: TGTGCCAGTAGTATAGAGGCAGGGGGAATCTACGAGCAGTACTTC

clone_size: -
d_call: -
j_call: TRBJ1-1
v_call: TRBV7-8
cdr3_length: 15
cdr3_aa: CASSLEIGLNTEAFF
cdr3_nt: TGTGCCAGCAGCTTAGAGATAGGCCTGAACACTGAAGCTTTCTTT

clone_size: few
d_call: -
j_call: TRBJ1-5
v_call: TRBV30
cdr3_length: 12
cdr3_aa: CAWGSLNQPQHF
cdr3_nt: TGTGCCTGGGGTTCCCTCAATCAGCCCCAGCATTTT

clone_size: -
d_call: TRBD2
j_call: TRBJ2-5
v_call: TRBV5-4
cdr3_length: 17
cdr3_aa: CASSLGGRGGLSETQYF
cdr3_nt: TGTGCCAGCAGCTTGGGGGGAAGGGGAGGGTTATCAGAGACCCAGTACTTC

clone_size: -
d_call: -
j_call: TRBJ1-4
v_call: TRBV11-2
cdr3_length: 11
cdr3_aa: CASSFSGKLFF
cdr3_nt: TGTGCCAGCAGCTTCAGTGGAAAACTGTTTTTT

clone_size: -
d_call: TRBD1
j_call: TRBJ2-5
v_call: TRBV11-2
cdr3_length: 14
cdr3_aa: CASRILRGKETQYF
cdr3_nt: TGTGCCAGCAGAATTCTCAGGGGGAAAGAGACCCAGTACTTC

clone_size: -
d_call: -
j_call: TRBJ1-5
v_call: TRBV21-1
cdr3_length: 18
cdr3_aa: CASSKNSRDRDSNQPQHF
cdr3_nt: TGTGCCAGCAGCAAAAACAGCCGAGACAGAGATAGCAATCAGCCCCAGCATTTT

clone_size: -
d_call: -
j_call: TRBJ1-2
v_call: TRBV6-5
cdr3_length: 13
cdr3_aa: CASSDSNNYGYTF
cdr3_nt: TGTGCCAGTTCGGACAGTAATAACTATGGCTACACCTTC

clone_size: -
d_call: TRBD2
j_call: TRBJ2-1
v_call: TRBV11-2
cdr3_length: 16
cdr3_aa: CASRGLAGDPYNEQFF
cdr3_nt: TGTGCCAGCAGAGGACTAGCGGGAGACCCCTACAATGAGCAGTTCTTC

clone_size: once
d_call: TRBD1
j_call: TRBJ1-6
v_call: TRBV7-2
cdr3_length: 17
cdr3_aa: CASTRVSGGMENSPLHF
cdr3_nt: TGTGCCAGCACCAGAGTGTCAGGGGGGATGGAGAATTCACCCCTCCACTTT

clone_size: -
d_call: -
j_call: TRBJ2-3
v_call: TRBV6-5
cdr3_length: 13
cdr3_aa: CASSSFFPDTQYF
cdr3_nt: TGTGCCAGCAGCTCCTTTTTCCCCGATACGCAGTATTTT

clone_size: -
d_call: -
j_call: TRBJ2-7
v_call: TRBV5-6
cdr3_length: 13
cdr3_aa: CASSRTDTYEQYF
cdr3_nt: TGTGCCAGCAGCCGGACAGATACCTACGAGCAGTACTTC

clone_size: -
d_call: TRBD1
j_call: TRBJ2-2
v_call: TRBV7-9
cdr3_length: 14
cdr3_aa: CASSRQGHTGELFF
cdr3_nt: TGTGCCAGCAGCCGACAGGGGCACACCGGGGAGCTGTTTTTT

clone_size: -
d_call: TRBD1
j_call: TRBJ1-1
v_call: TRBV6-1
cdr3_length: 12
cdr3_aa: CASRMNRGLAFF
cdr3_nt: TGTGCCAGCAGGATGAACAGGGGTCTGGCTTTCTTT

clone_size: -
d_call: -
j_call: TRBJ1-1
v_call: TRBV11-3
cdr3_length: 16
cdr3_aa: CASSLGGRGGSTEAFF
cdr3_nt: TGTGCCAGCAGCTTAGGTGGCCGAGGAGGATCCACTGAAGCTTTCTTT

clone_size: -
d_call: -
j_call: TRBJ2-1
v_call: TRBV5-1
cdr3_length: 14
cdr3_aa: CASSLDVSYNEQFF
cdr3_nt: TGCGCCAGCAGCTTGGATGTGAGTTACAATGAGCAGTTCTTC

clone_size: -
d_call: TRBD1
j_call: TRBJ2-7
v_call: TRBV28
cdr3_length: 15
cdr3_aa: CASSSPGQGAREQYF
cdr3_nt: TGTGCCAGCAGTTCCCCGGGACAGGGGGCGCGGGAGCAGTACTTC

clone_size: -
d_call: TRBD2
j_call: TRBJ2-1
v_call: TRBV7-6
cdr3_length: 16
cdr3_aa: CASSSRGTSGSNEQFF
cdr3_nt: TGTGCCAGCAGCTCGCGCGGGACTAGCGGGTCCAATGAGCAGTTCTTC

clone_size: -
d_call: -
j_call: TRBJ2-5
v_call: TRBV6-5
cdr3_length: 12
cdr3_aa: CASRQGLETQYF
cdr3_nt: TGTGCCAGCAGACAGGGTTTGGAGACCCAGTACTTC

clone_size: -
d_call: TRBD2
j_call: TRBJ2-2
v_call: TRBV11-3
cdr3_length: 15
cdr3_aa: CASSSSGRNTGELFF
cdr3_nt: TGTGCCAGCAGCTCGAGCGGGAGAAACACCGGGGAGCTGTTTTTT

clone_size: -
d_call: -
j_call: TRBJ1-3
v_call: TRBV10-3
cdr3_length: 11
cdr3_aa: CAGGRGNTIYF
cdr3_nt: TGTGCTGGAGGGCGAGGAAACACCATATATTTT

clone_size: -
d_call: -
j_call: TRBJ1-5
v_call: TRBV5-1
cdr3_length: 12
cdr3_aa: CASSFNGEPQHF
cdr3_nt: TGCGCCAGCAGCTTCAATGGGGAGCCCCAGCATTTT

clone_size: -
d_call: TRBD2
j_call: TRBJ2-7
v_call: TRBV5-1
cdr3_length: 16
cdr3_aa: CASSLAAGTSGAEQYF
cdr3_nt: TGCGCCAGCAGCTTGGCCGCCGGGACTAGCGGTGCCGAGCAGTACTTC

clone_size: -
d_call: -
j_call: TRBJ2-3
v_call: TRBV11-3
cdr3_length: 12
cdr3_aa: CASSPRRETQYF
cdr3_nt: TGTGCCAGCAGCCCCCGGCGGGAAACGCAGTATTTT

clone_size: once
d_call: -
j_call: TRBJ2-5
v_call: TRBV28
cdr3_length: 12
cdr3_aa: CASGPRLGTQYF
cdr3_nt: TGTGCCAGCGGACCTCGGCTGGGGACCCAGTACTTC

clone_size: -
d_call: TRBD2
j_call: TRBJ2-2
v_call: TRBV28
cdr3_length: 17
cdr3_aa: CASTGSSGRPNTGELFF
cdr3_nt: TGTGCCAGCACGGGGTCTAGCGGGCGTCCGAACACCGGGGAGCTGTTTTTT